The following is a T cell receptor (beta chain) sequence with its context. The data are from a study of blood T cell repertoires in COVID-19. As for the study in general: Researchers got acute and convalescent COVID-19 samples from the United States, Italy and Spain. The cDNA or gDNA used as material had been derived from T cells, B-cell-depleted T cells, or PBMCs.

As handled by the study authors: Amplified reference gene primers provided the basis for estimating nucleated cell counts. Only in-frame clones appear in the TCRdb table, and some are missing; sequencing was by immunoSEQ multiplex PCR. V and J calls and clone size are those listed in that table; D and trimming were worked out from the DNA. The data show 150,000 or so clones, 87% seen once. Between the trimmed V and J ends, which lost 2 bases and 2 bases, there was a span of 8 bases. The CDR3 sequence is 14 residues long. The germline V gene has CDR1 SGHRS and CDR2 YFSETQ. V gene TRBV5-1 combines with J gene TRBJ1-5; possible D gene TRBD1, 5 bases. This clonotype originated in an elderly man with acute or convalescent COVID-19. Sequencing was done on a sample of peripheral blood. As DNA, the CDR3 is TGCGCCAGCAGCTTAGGGGATGGCAATCAGCCCCAGCATTTT. Its protein product is CASSLGDGNQPQHF.